This TCR beta chain was recovered during a study of memory CD4+ T cells and cytomegalovirus serostatus. Study-wide background: Healthy Belgian adult donors included 9 or 10 CMV-positive and 24 CMV-negative people. Regarding the study as a whole: Of about 150 reported CMV TCRbeta sequences, roughly 67 were found in memory CD4+ repertoires.

TCRdb's table, derived via immunoSEQ multiplex PCR, lists solely in-frame clones and lacks some. Here the sample spans 45,000 to 60,000 clones, around 76% being singletons. Single viable CD3+CD4+CD8-CD45RO+ cells were sorted as the memory CD4+ T cells. Trimming took off 4 bases at V and 6 bases at J, with 18 bases between the two ends. Germline V lookup: CDR1 LNHNV, CDR2 YYDKDF (reference sequence). This CDR3 comprises 16 residues. As regards this clone: Antigen: not known.

This chain uses TRBV15 with TRBJ1-4; the D gene is possibly TRBD1 (5 bases). Sequenced: memory CD4+ T cells from blood. The clonotype was recovered from an adult in good health and CMV-seropositive. In DNA, the CDR3 is TGTGCCACCAGCACCCATGAAGGCAGGGAATATGAAAAACTGTTTTTT. Its translation: CATSTHEGREYEKLFF.